These 11 T cell receptor beta chains share one sample of origin, sequenced in a study of T-cell reconstitution after alpha-beta-depleted transplantation in children. TCRbeta library construction was performed incorporating unique molecular identifiers. In TCRdb, the PCR reads were re-called with MiXCR into one record per CDR3 protein. The table has 100,000 or so distinct CDR3 sequences, less than 25% seen once. Here the sequenced sample was PBMCs, taken before TCRalphabeta/CD19-depleted stem cell transplant. These receptors originate from a boy aged 2 to 10 with acute lymphoblastic leukemia, due to receive a stem cell transplant.

This clonotype showed up just a few times. The rearrangement joins TRBV10-2 to TRBJ2-1, with 11 bases that match TRBD2. This CDR3 has 14 amino acids. J was trimmed by 4 bases and V by 11 bases; bases with no gene match: 7. Germline-derived CDR1 and CDR2 are WSHSY and SAAADI. The chain's CDR3 is CACAGTSGYNEQFF. The CDR3 DNA is TGCGCCTGCGCCGGGACTAGCGGATACAATGAGCAGTTCTTC.

This chain links TRBV4-1 with TRBJ2-7, with D perhaps matching TRBD2 (5 bases). Trimming pared 0 bases from V and 4 bases from J, leaving 13 bases between. The CDR3 consists of 15 residues. Germline lookup yields CDR1 MGHRA and CDR2 YSYEKL. The CDR3 spells CASSQELAAAYEQYF. The DNA for the CDR3 is TGCGCCAGCAGCCAAGAATTGGCAGCGGCTTACGAGCAGTACTTC.

A few counts support this clonotype. The V gene is TRBV6-1, the J gene TRBJ1-2; D gene uncertain. There are 14 residues in the CDR3. The V gene lost 6 bases and the J gene lost 3 bases, with 14 bases spanning the gap. Germline V gene sequence: CDR1 MNHNS, CDR2 SASEGT. The CDR3 loop is CASSPWTGDYGYTF. The CDR3 DNA reads as TGTGCCAGCAGCCCTTGGACGGGCGACTATGGCTACACCTTC.

The table lists this clonotype with a count of one. The rearrangement uses TRBV5-6 and TRBJ1-4; TRBD1 matches 8 bases. Germline trimming cut 4 bases from V and 5 bases from J; bases unmatched to any gene: 7. Germline CDR1 SGHDT, CDR2 YYEEEE. The CDR3 runs to 15 residues. CDR3 DNA sequence: TGTGCCAGCAGCCCGACAGGGGCCCCAAATGAAAAACTGTTTTTT. Translated, it gives CASSPTGAPNEKLFF.

The chain is built from TRBV5-1 and TRBJ1-1; D is possibly TRBD1 (5 bases). The germline CDR1 and CDR2 sequences are SGHRS and YFSETQ. The V end was cut by 0 bases, the J end by 5 bases, with 14 bases between. The CDR3 length is 15 residues. The CDR3 reads CASSLDFSRGTEAFF. CDR3 sequence (DNA): TGCGCCAGCAGCTTGGACTTCTCCCGGGGGACTGAAGCTTTCTTT.

J is TRBJ2-1 and V is TRBV15; D is ambiguous. CDR3 length: 15 amino acids. CDR1 is LNHNV, CDR2 YYDKDF, per germline (reference sequence). The V gene lost 0 bases and the J gene lost 6 bases, with 12 bases spanning the gap. The CDR3 DNA reads TGTGCCACCAGCAGAGATCGACCCAGGAGCAATGAGCAGTTCTTC. Amino acids: CATSRDRPRSNEQFF.

V is TRBV20-1 and J is TRBJ2-3; the match to TRBD2 covers 11 bases. CDR3 size: 16 residues. The junction had 12 bases not matched to a gene; V was cut back by 1 base and J by 9 bases. Looked up from germline, CDR1 is DFQATT and CDR2 is SNEGSKA (reference sequence). The CDR3, as DNA: TGCAGTGCTAGAGGTCTTACTAGCGGGAGAATTCCCACGCAGTATTTT. It is translated as CSARGLTSGRIPTQYF.

The chain is built from TRBV7-8 and TRBJ2-7, with D perhaps matching TRBD2 (6 bases). V was trimmed by 3 bases and J by 1 base, leaving 13 bases between them. The CDR3 runs to 15 residues. The germline V gene encodes CDR1 SGHVS and CDR2 FQNEAQ. The CDR3 loop reads CASSFVSGGSYEQYF. CDR3 bases: TGTGCCAGCAGCTTTGTTAGCGGAGGTTCCTACGAGCAGTACTTC. Complete variable domain (other parts from reference TRBV7-8 and TRBJ2-7): GAGVSQSPRYKVAKRGQDVALRCDPISGHVSLFWYQQALGQGPEFLTYFQNEAQLDKSGLPSDRFFAERPEGSVSTLKIQRTQQEDSAVYLCASSFVSGGSYEQYFGPGTRLTVT.

The genes are TRBV6-2 or TRBV6-3 and TRBJ1-1; possibly TRBD1 for D (5 bases). CDR1 is MNHEY and CDR2 is SVGEGT in the germline V gene. This CDR3 comprises 14 residues. Trimming stripped 6 bases from V and 0 bases from J, with 11 bases between. CDR3 region: CASRTSGLNTEAFF. The CDR3 DNA sequence: TGTGCCAGCAGGACTTCAGGGTTGAACACTGAAGCTTTCTTT.

The chain has TRBV28 and TRBJ2-7; D might be TRBD1 (6 bases). The CDR3 spans 16 residues. Between the trimmed V and J ends, which lost 3 bases and 1 base, there was a span of 16 bases. In germline, CDR1 is MDHEN, CDR2 SYDVKM. The CDR3 protein is CASSFAQGRGSYEQYF. For the CDR3, the DNA is TGTGCCAGCAGTTTCGCTCAGGGGAGAGGGTCCTACGAGCAGTACTTC.

This clonotype was seen a handful of times. V usage is TRBV4-2 and J usage is TRBJ2-1; TRBD2 agrees at 9 bases. Germline-derived CDR1 and CDR2 are LGHNA and YNFKEQ. Losses at the gene ends were 0 bases for V and 0 bases for J; bases not matched to a gene: 0. The CDR3 extends over 16 amino acids. The CDR3 here is CASSQETSGSYNEQFF. The CDR3 DNA follows: TGTGCCAGCAGCCAAGAGACTAGCGGCTCCTACAATGAGCAGTTCTTC.